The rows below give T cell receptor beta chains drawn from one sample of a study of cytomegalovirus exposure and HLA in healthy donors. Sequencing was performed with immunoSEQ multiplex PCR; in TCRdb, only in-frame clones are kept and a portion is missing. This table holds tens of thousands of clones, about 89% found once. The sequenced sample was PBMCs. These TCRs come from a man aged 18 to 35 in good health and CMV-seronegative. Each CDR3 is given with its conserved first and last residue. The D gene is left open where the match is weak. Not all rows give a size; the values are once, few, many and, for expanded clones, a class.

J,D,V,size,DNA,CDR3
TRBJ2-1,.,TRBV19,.,TGTGCCAGTAGTATAGGTGGGAGCGTCTACAATGAGCAGTTCTTC,CASSIGGSVYNEQFF
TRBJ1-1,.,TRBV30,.,TGTGCCTGGAGTGAAACAGGACCTGAAGCTTTCTTT,CAWSETGPEAFF
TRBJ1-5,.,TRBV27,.,TGTGCCAGCAGTTTAGACAGTCTTGTGGCGCCCCAGCATTTT,CASSLDSLVAPQHF
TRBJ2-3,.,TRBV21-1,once,TGTGCCAGCGGGAGAGAGGGCACAGATACGCAGTATTTT,CASGREGTDTQYF
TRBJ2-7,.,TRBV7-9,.,TGTGCCAGCACCTCGGGGGTCTACGAGCAGTACTTC,CASTSGVYEQYF
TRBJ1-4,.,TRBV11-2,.,TGTGCCAGCAGCCGAGGACTGACAAATGAAAAACTGTTTTTT,CASSRGLTNEKLFF
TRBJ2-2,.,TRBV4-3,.,TGCGCCAGCAGCCAAGAACATACGGGAACCGGGGAGCTGTTTTTT,CASSQEHTGTGELFF
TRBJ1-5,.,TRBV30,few,TGTGCCTGGAGGCCCGGGACAACGTATCAGCCCCAGCATTTT,CAWRPGTTYQPQHF
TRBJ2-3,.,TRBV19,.,TGTGCCAGTAGTACCAGGGTTCTAGCGTCACAGGCGCAGTATTTT,CASSTRVLASQAQYF
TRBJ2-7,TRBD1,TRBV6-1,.,TGTGCCAGCAGTTCGTCCGGGACAGTGTCCTACGAGCAGTACTTC,CASSSSGTVSYEQYF
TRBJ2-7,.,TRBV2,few,TGTGCCAGCAGTGCGGGCGGAGGAAGCTACGAGCAGTACTTC,CASSAGGGSYEQYF
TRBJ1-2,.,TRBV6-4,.,TGTGCCAGCAGTGACTCGAGATCGGGCAGGGCCTATGGCTACACCTTC,CASSDSRSGRAYGYTF
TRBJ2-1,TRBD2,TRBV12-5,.,TGTGCTAGTGGCTCATCACTATTAGCGGGTGCCACCTACAATGAGCAGTTCTTC,CASGSSLLAGATYNEQFF
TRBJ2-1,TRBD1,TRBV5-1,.,TGCGCCAGCAGCCTTACAGGGGCCAATGAGCAGTTCTTC,CASSLTGANEQFF
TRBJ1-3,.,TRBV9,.,TGTGCCAGCAGCGTAGATTTTAGGGGATTTGGAAACACCATATATTTT,CASSVDFRGFGNTIYF
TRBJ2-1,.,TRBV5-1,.,TGCGCCAGCAGCTTGCTAACCACCCCCTCCTACAATGAGCAGTTCTTC,CASSLLTTPSYNEQFF
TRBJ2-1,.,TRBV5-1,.,TGCGCCAGCAGCTTAACTAATGAGCAGTTCTTC,CASSLTNEQFF
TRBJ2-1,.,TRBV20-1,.,TGCAGTGCTTACTATGTGGAGCAGTTCTTC,CSAYYVEQFF
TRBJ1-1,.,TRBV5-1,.,TGCGCCAGCAGCTTGGGGGGGGGTTACACTGAAGCTTTCTTT,CASSLGGGYTEAFF
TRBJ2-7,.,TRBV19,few,TGTGCCAGTAGTATCCAGGTAAACTACGAGCAGTACTTC,CASSIQVNYEQYF
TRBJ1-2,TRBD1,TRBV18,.,TGTGCCAGCTCAACCCAGGGGGCCTATGGCTACACCTTC,CASSTQGAYGYTF
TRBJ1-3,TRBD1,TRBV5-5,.,TGTGCCAGCAGCTTGGGACAGGGTCGAAACACCATATATTTT,CASSLGQGRNTIYF
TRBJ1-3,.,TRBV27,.,TGTGCCAGCAGAGCTAGAGGGGGAACTGGAAACACCATATATTTT,CASRARGGTGNTIYF
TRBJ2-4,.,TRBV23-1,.,TGCGCCAGCAGTCAAAATCCCTGGCACATTCAGTACTTC,CASSQNPWHIQYF
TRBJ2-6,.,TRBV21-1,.,TGTGCCAGCCTACATGGGCGCTACTCTGGGGCCAACGTCCTGACTTTC,CASLHGRYSGANVLTF
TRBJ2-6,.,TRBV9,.,TGTGCCAGCAGCGTAGTTCCCGCTGGGGCCAACGTCCTGACTTTC,CASSVVPAGANVLTF
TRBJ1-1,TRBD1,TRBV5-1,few,TGCGCCAGCAGCTTCCGGGACAGGAACACTGAAGCTTTCTTT,CASSFRDRNTEAFF
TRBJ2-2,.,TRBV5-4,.,TGTGCCAGCAGCTTGGACGGGGAGACCACCGGGGAGCTGTTTTTT,CASSLDGETTGELFF
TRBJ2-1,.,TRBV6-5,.,TGTGCCAGCAGTTACGGTACGACGGGCTCCTACAATGAGCAGTTCTTC,CASSYGTTGSYNEQFF
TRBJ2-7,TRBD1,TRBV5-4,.,TGTGCCAGCAGCTCCCGGGACAGGTCCCACTACGAGCAGTACTTC,CASSSRDRSHYEQYF
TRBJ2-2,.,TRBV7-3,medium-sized,TGTGCCAGCAGCCCCGAGCAGAACACCGGGGAGCTGTTTTTT,CASSPEQNTGELFF
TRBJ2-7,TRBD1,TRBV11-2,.,TGTGCCAGCAGTTTTACCGGGACAGGGGAAAGCGAGCAGTACTTC,CASSFTGTGESEQYF
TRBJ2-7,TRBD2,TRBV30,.,TGTGCCTGGAGTGCCGGACTAGGCGAGCAGTACTTC,CAWSAGLGEQYF
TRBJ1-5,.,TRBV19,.,TGTGCCAGTAGTATAATCGGCAATCAGCCCCAGCATTTT,CASSIIGNQPQHF
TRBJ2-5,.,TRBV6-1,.,TGTGCGCCTAGAGGCCAAGAGACCCAGTACTTC,CAPRGQETQYF
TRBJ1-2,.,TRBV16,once,TGTGCCAGCAGCCCCCTGGGAGGGGTCGGCTACACCTTC,CASSPLGGVGYTF
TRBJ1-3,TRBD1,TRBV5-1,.,TGCGCCAGCAGCGAAGACAGGGCTGGAAACACCATATATTTT,CASSEDRAGNTIYF
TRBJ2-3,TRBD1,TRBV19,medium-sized,TGTGCCAGTAAGGAGGGGACAGGGGAGACAGATACGCAGTATTTT,CASKEGTGETDTQYF
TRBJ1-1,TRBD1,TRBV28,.,TGTGCCAGCAGCTGGGGACAGGGACTGAACACTGAAGCTTTCTTT,CASSWGQGLNTEAFF
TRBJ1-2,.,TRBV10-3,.,TGTGCCATCGCGGGGGTTCTCAGCTATGGCTACACCTTC,CAIAGVLSYGYTF
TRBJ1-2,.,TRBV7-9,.,TGTGCCAGCAGACCAGGGGACGGCGGCTACACCTTC,CASRPGDGGYTF
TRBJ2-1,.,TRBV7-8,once,TGTGCCAGCAGCTTAGCTCAGCGGCCTAAGGCTGAGCAGTTCTTC,CASSLAQRPKAEQFF
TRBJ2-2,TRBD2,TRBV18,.,TGTGCCAGCTCCCCGGGACTAGCGGGAGAAGCCGGGGAGCTGTTTTTT,CASSPGLAGEAGELFF
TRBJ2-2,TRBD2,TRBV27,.,TGTGCCAGCAGTTTGGGGGAGGGCCACGGGGAGCTGTTTTTT,CASSLGEGHGELFF
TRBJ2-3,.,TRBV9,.,TGTGCCAGCAGCGTAGGGTCGGTAACCCTAGTAACAGATACGCAGTATTTT,CASSVGSVTLVTDTQYF
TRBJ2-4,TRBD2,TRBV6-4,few,TGTGCCAGCAGTGACAACGCGGGAGACTCCAAAAACATTCAGTACTTC,CASSDNAGDSKNIQYF
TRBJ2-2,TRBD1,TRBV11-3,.,TGTGCCAGCAGCTTATGGACAGGGGTTGTCGGGGAGCTGTTTTTT,CASSLWTGVVGELFF
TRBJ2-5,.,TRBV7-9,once,TGTGCCAGCAGAGGCCTCCGACAACTCCAAGAGACCCAGTACTTC,CASRGLRQLQETQYF
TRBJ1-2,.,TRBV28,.,TGTGCCAGCAGTTTAAAACAGTACCATGGCTACACCTTC,CASSLKQYHGYTF
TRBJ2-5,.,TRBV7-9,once,TGTGCCAGTCAACGGTCCGGGGAACGAGAGACCCAGTACTTC,CASQRSGERETQYF
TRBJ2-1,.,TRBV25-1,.,TGTGCCAGCATTCAATTCAATGAGCAGTTCTTC,CASIQFNEQFF
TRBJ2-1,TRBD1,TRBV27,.,TGTGCCAGCAGCAGCCAGGGGGTGTACAGGGAGCAGTTCTTC,CASSSQGVYREQFF
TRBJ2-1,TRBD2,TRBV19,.,TGTGCCAGTAGTATTCCTGGGACTAGCGGGAGATTCGGCACCAATGAGCAGTTCTTC,CASSIPGTSGRFGTNEQFF
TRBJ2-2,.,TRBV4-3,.,TGCGCCAGCAGCCAAAGTACTGCGCGGAACACCGGGGAGCTGTTTTTT,CASSQSTARNTGELFF